What follows describes a single T cell receptor beta chain. TCRdb keeps only in-frame clones here, not all; method: immunoSEQ multiplex PCR. The sample consists of hundreds of thousands of clones, less than 90% of them appearing once. The entry originates in a study of blood T cell repertoires in COVID-19. Study background: The United States, Italy and Spain provided the acute and convalescent COVID-19 samples. PBMCs, B-cell-depleted T cells, or T cells were the source of the cDNA or gDNA that made up the material.

This CDR3 region has 12 residues. Trimming left V 5 bases short and J 8 bases short, with 12 bases between. V gene TRBV12-3 or TRBV12-4 combines with J gene TRBJ1-2; the D gene is possibly TRBD1 (6 bases). Sequenced input: peripheral blood. The sequence derives from a woman in her sixties or seventies with active or convalescent COVID-19. The CDR3 sequence is CASSTNREGYTF. CDR3 coding DNA: TGTGCCAGCAGTACCAACAGGGAAGGCTACACCTTC.